This TCR beta chain originates from a study of CD8+ T cells in alopecia areata listed by TCRdb under 2018. With respect to the entire study: Treated patients were enrolled in an open-label pilot trial of oral tofacitinib, 5 to 10 mg twice daily, for moderate-to-severe alopecia areata. Patients stayed on tofacitinib for 6 to 18 months and then had 6 months of follow-up off drug so that delayed response and recurrence could be assessed. In treated patients, disease severity was measured using the SALT score, which gives the percentage of scalp surface area affected. High-throughput TCRbeta sequencing was used to examine T cell clonal expansion in alopecia areata in both the C3H/HeJ mouse model and human patients. In humans, TCRbeta sequencing was performed on scalp tissue and on sorted CD4+ and CD8+ peripheral blood T cells from healthy controls and from patients with patchy or totalis/universalis alopecia areata. Patients on tofacitinib were biopsied at baseline and after 4 and 24 weeks of treatment, and several of the patients also had a later scalp biopsy. Scalp clonality was compared across normal scalp (n=4), patchy alopecia areata scalp (n=8), and alopecia totalis/universalis scalp (n=8). RNA was obtained with the PAXgene miRNA kit for fixed scalp, the miRNeasy kit for PBMCs, and the RNeasy kit for mouse skin. immunoSEQ multiplex PCR using 35 Vbeta forward primers and 13 Jbeta reverse primers was used to amplify TCRbeta CDR3 regions. Summary of the overall study and its limitations: Lesional scalp, especially in alopecia totalis/universalis, showed higher clonality and more expanded CD8+ clones than normal scalp, suggesting antigenic drive. Scalp clonality and the number of expanded CD8+ clones among the top 100 scalp clones were significantly decreased by tofacitinib. Many expanded lesional clones persisted in scalp and blood during tofacitinib treatment, which may partly explain relapse after stopping treatment. Because the treated cohort was small and included a single nonresponder, larger studies are needed to assess links between baseline CD8+ expansion and response. Shared TCR sequences between patients were less evident than in mice, which may be partly attributable to HLA diversity in the patient population. Resident alphabeta T cells in normal human skin are also sequenced, complicating scalp TCR repertoire analysis, unlike mouse skin dominated by gammadelta T cells.

Library generation was performed with the immunoSEQ multiplex PCR assay. RNA was extracted from all samples and reverse transcribed into cDNA, which served as template for TCR sequencing. SuperScript III was used for first-strand cDNA synthesis, primed with a 2:1 mix of oligo-dT and random hexamers. A synthetic immune receptor repertoire was used to gauge amplification bias, and whatever bias remained was removed computationally. Under the source paper's analysis protocol: After raw reads were preprocessed to remove errors, the CDR3 was defined following IMGT conventions as running from the conserved cysteine to phenylalanine. Clonality was computed by normalizing Shannon entropy by log2 of the number of productive unique TCRs and subtracting the result from 1. CD4 or CD8 identity of scalp clones was inferred by cross-referencing scalp TCRbeta sequences with sorted blood CD4 and CD8 repertoires. The immuneACCESS repertoire file appears here via TCRdb, limited to in-frame rearrangements. These files lack a portion of the clones; in checked studies, under half of the deficit traces to unresolved V genes, and the cause of the others is not known. Clone size and the V and J calls come from that table; the DNA yielded D and trimming. Present in this sample are roughly 200,000 clones, roughly three fifths of which were seen just once. The ten largest make up approximately 3.3% of the sample.

What this sample's time point label stands for: 4 weeks on oral tofacitinib. The label giving this sample's treatment or condition can be read as: oral pan-JAK inhibitor, 5-10 mg twice daily. From alopecia areata patients, peripheral blood was collected along with lesional scalp punch biopsies. PBMCs were isolated by density centrifugation and stained for CD3, CD4 and CD8, and CD4+ and CD8+ T cells were sorted on a FACSAria. V was cut back by 7 bases and J by 1 base, leaving a gap of 14 bases between them. Looking up the germline V gene yields CDR1 LGHNA and CDR2 YSLEER. The CDR3 numbers 15 residues from cysteine through phenylalanine. The DNA shown is the 45-base CDR3, in frame from base 1. Points on this clone: The antigen it binds to is not known. No quality values exist for individual bases; no much larger clone is one base distant.

This chain joins TRBV4-3 to TRBJ2-1; the D region possibly corresponds to TRBD2 (6 bases align). Sequencing used CD4+ T cells sorted from blood, obtained at week 4, from a patient treated with tofacitinib. The receptor's source is a human donor with alopecia areata. The CDR3 corresponds to CASTRSSGSYNEQFF. The nucleotide sequence is TGCGCCAGCACCAGATCAAGCGGGTCCTACAATGAGCAGTTCTTC.